This T cell receptor beta chain is drawn from a study listed by TCRdb under 2016. The CDR3 spans 14 residues, from the cysteine through the phenylalanine. Of the read, only the CDR3 DNA is kept; its 42 bases are in frame from base 1. Via the germline V gene (reference sequence), CDR1 is DFQATT and CDR2 SNEGSKA. V is clipped by 1 base and J by 10 bases, and the sequence between their germline boundaries is 14 bases long. To prepare the library, RT-PCR was applied. Sequencing was carried out with an Illumina MiSeq. The public reads were run again by TCRdb, first through fastp at Q25 and then through MiXCR, and only productive beta chains were kept. One record per CDR3 amino acid sequence lists the most common genes and DNA. Counted in this sample were about 680,000 distinct CDR3 sequences; 12% to 15% of them appeared once. Roughly 4% of the sample comes from the top ten. This clonotype has only a few counts. There is no known antigen for this receptor. No much larger clone is present one base from it, and per-base qualities are unavailable.

The sample was memory CD4+ T cells from blood. The V and J segments used are TRBV20-1 and TRBJ1-6; the D gene is not confidently resolved. The source is a female donor in good health, serving as a healthy control. The nucleotide sequence reads TGCAGTGCTAGAGGAGGGAATGTAGGGTCACCCCTCCACTTT. Translated, this gives CSARGGNVGSPLHF.